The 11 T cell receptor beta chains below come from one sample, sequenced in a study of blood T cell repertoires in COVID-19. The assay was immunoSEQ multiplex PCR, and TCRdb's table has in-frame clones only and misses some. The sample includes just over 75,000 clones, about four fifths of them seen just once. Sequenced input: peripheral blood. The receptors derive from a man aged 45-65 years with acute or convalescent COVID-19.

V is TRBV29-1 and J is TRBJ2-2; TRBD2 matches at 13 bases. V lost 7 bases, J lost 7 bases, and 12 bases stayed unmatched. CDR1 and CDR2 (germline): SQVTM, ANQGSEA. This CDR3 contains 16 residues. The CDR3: CSARGRLAGGFGELFF. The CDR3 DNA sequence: TGCAGCGCAAGGGGGCGACTAGCGGGAGGTTTCGGGGAGCTGTTTTTT.

The CDR3 DNA reads TGTGCCAGCAAAGGGACAGCTAACTATGGCTACACCTTC. Translation gives CASKGTANYGYTF. This chain connects TRBV2 to TRBJ1-2, with 7 bases aligning to TRBD1. The CDR3 spans 13 residues. V lost 7 bases to trimming and J lost 0 bases; unmatched junction nucleotides: 2. Germline CDR1 and CDR2: SNHLY and FYNNEI.

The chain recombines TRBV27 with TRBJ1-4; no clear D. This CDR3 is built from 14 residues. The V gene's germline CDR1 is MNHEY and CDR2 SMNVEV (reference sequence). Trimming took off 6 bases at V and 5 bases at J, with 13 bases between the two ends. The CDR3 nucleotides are TGTGCCAGCAGGAATTTAGGAGGGAATGAAAAACTGTTTTTT. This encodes CASRNLGGNEKLFF.

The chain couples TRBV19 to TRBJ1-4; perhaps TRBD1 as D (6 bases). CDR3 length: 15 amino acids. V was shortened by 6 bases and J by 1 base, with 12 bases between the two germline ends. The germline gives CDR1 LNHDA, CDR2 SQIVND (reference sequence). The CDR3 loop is CASRLRGLTNEKLFF. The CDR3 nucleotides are TGTGCCAGTAGGCTCAGGGGATTAACTAATGAAAAACTGTTTTTT.

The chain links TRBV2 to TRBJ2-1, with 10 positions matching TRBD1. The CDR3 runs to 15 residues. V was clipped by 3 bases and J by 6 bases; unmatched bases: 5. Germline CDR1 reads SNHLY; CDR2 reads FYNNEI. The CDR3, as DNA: TGTGCCAGCAGTGACCGGGACAGGGGTTCCAATGAGCAGTTCTTC. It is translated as CASSDRDRGSNEQFF.

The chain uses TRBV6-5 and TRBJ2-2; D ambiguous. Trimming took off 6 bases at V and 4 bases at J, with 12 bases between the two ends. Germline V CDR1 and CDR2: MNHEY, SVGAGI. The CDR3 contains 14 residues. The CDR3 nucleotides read TGTGCCAGCAGATCAGGATTTGTCACCGGGGAGCTGTTTTTT. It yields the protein CASRSGFVTGELFF.

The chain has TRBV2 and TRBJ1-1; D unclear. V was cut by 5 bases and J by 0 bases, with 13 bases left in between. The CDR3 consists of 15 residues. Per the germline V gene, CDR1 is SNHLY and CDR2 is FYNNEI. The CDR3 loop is CASSPISKMNTEAFF. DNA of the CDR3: TGTGCCAGCAGTCCAATCAGTAAAATGAACACTGAAGCTTTCTTT.

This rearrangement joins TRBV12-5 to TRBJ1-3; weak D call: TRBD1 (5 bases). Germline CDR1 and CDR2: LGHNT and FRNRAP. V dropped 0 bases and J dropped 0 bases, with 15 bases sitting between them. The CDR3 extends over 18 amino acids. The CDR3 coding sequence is TGTGCTAGTGGTTTGGTACTGACAGAGAGATACTCTGGAAACACCATATATTTT. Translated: CASGLVLTERYSGNTIYF.

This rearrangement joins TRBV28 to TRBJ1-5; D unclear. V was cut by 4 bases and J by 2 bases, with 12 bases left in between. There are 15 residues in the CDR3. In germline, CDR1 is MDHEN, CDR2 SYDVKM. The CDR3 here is CASSYPAGGNQPQHF. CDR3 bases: TGTGCCAGCAGTTACCCCGCAGGCGGCAATCAGCCCCAGCATTTT.

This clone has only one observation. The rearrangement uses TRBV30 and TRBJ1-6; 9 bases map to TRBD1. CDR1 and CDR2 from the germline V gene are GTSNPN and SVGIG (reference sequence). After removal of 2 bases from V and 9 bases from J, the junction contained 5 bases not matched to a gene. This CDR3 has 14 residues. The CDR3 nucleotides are TGTGCCTGGAGTCTAGGGACAGGGTTTTCACCCCTCCACTTT. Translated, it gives CAWSLGTGFSPLHF.

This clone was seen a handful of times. As DNA, the CDR3 is TGTGCCAGCAGTAGAGGGGGGGAGGACTATGGCTACACCTTC. Translation: CASSRGGEDYGYTF. This chain joins TRBV6-5 and TRBJ1-2; a weak D match, TRBD1 (6 bases). Trimming cost V 5 bases and J 3 bases, with 13 bases left between them. Germline V gives CDR1 MNHEY, CDR2 SVGAGI. This CDR3 is 14 amino acids long.